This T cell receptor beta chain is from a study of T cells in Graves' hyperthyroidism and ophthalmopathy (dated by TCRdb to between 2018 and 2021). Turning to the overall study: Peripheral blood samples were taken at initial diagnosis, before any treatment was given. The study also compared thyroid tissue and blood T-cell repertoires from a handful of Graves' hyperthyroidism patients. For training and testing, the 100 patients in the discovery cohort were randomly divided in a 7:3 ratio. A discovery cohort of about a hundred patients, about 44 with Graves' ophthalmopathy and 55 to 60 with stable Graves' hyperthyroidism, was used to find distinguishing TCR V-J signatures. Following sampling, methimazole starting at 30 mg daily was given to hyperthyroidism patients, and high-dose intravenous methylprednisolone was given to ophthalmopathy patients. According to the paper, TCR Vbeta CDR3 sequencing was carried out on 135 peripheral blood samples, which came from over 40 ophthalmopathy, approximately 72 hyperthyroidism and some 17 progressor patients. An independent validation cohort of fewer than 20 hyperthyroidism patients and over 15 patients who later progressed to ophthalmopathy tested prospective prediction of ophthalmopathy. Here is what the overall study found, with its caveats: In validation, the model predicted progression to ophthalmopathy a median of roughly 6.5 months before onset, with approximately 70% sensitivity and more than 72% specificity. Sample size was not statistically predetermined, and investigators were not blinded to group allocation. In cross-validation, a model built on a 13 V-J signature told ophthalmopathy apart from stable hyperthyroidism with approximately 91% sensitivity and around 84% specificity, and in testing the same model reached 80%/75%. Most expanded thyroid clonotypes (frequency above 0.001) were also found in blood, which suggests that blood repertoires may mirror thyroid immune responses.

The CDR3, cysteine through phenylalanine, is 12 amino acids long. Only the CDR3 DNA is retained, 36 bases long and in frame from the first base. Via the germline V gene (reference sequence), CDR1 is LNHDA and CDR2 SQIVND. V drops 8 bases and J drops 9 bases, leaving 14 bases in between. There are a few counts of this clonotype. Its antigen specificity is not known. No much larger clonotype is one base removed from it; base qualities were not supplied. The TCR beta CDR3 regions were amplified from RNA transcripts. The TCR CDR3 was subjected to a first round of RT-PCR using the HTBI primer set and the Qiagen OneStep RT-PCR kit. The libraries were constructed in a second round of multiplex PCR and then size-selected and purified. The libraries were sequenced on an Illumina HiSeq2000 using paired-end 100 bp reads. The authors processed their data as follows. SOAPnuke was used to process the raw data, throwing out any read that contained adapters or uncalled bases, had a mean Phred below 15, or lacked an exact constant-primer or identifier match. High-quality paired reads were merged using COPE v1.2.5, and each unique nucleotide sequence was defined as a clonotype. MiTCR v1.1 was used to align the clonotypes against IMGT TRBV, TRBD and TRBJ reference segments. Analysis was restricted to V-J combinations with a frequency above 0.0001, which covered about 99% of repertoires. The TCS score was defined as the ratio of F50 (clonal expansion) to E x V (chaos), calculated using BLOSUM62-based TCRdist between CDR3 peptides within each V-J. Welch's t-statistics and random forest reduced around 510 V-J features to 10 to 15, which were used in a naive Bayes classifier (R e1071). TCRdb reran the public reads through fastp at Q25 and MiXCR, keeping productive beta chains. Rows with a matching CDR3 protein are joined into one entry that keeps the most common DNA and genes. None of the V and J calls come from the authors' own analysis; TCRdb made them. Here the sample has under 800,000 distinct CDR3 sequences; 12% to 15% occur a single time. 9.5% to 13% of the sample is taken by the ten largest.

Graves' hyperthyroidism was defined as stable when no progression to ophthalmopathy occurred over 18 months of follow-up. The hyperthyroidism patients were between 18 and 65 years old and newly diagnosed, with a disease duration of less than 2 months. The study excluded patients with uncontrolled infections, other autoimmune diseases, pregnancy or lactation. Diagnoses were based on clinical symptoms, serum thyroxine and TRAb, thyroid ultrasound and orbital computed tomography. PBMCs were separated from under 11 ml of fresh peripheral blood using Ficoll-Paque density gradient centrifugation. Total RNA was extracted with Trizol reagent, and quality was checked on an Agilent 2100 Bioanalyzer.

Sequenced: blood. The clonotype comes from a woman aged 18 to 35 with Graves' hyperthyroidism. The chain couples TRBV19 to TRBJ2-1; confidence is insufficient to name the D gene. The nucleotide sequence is TGTGCCAGTCGAACGGGCCTGGGTGAGCAGTTCTTC. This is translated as CASRTGLGEQFF.